This T cell receptor beta chain was found in a study of control samples from healthy donors and cancer patients. V was trimmed by 2 bases and J by 0 bases, leaving 4 bases between them. The germline gives CDR1 SNHLY, CDR2 FYNNEI. This CDR3 is 13 amino acids long. Profiling relied on immunoSEQ multiplex PCR, and the TCRdb table lists in-frame clones only, not all of them. The sample has under 300,000 clones; about four fifths are singletons. This clone has just a few counts. The chain couples TRBV2 to TRBJ2-5; D is unresolved. This TCR was recovered from a woman in her fifties or sixties with lung cancer. The sequenced sample was PBMCs. CDR3: CASSEPNQETQYF. The DNA for the CDR3 is TGTGCCAGCAGTGAACCCAACCAAGAGACCCAGTACTTC. The whole variable domain, remainder taken from reference TRBV2 and TRBJ2-5, is EPEVTQTPSHQVTQMGQEVILRCVPISNHLYFYWYRQILGQKVEFLVSFYNNEISEKSEIFDDQFSVERPDGSNFTLKIRSTKLEDSAMYFCASSEPNQETQYFGPGTRLLVL.